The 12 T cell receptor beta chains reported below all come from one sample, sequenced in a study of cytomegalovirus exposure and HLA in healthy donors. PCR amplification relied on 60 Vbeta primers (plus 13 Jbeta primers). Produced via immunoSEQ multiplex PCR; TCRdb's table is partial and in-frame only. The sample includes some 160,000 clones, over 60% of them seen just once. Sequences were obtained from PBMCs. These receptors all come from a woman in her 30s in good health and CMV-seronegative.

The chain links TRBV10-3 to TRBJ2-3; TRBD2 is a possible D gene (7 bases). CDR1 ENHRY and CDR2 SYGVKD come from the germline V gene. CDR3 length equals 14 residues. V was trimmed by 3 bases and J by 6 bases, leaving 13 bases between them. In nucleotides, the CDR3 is TGTGCCATCAGTGAACGGGGGGCCAGGGATACGCAGTATTTT. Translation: CAISERGARDTQYF.

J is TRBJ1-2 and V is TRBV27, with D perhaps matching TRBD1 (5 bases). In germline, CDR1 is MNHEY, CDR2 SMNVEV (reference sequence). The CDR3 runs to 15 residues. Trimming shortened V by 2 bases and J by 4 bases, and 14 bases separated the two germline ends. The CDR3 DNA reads TGTGCCAGCAGTTTAACACCCGACAGACCCTATGGCTACACCTTC. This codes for CASSLTPDRPYGYTF.

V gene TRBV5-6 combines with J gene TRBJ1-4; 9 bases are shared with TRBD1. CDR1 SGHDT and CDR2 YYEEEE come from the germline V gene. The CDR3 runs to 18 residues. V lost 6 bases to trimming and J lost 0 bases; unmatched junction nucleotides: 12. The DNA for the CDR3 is TGTGCCAGCAACCTGGGGACAGGGAGTCCCGCAACTAATGAAAAACTGTTTTTT. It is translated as CASNLGTGSPATNEKLFF.

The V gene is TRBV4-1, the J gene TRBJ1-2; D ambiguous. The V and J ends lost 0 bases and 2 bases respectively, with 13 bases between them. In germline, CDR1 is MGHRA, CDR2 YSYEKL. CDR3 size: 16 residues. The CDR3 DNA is TGCGCCAGCAGCCAAGAGCCTCCCCACATGAACTATGGCTACACCTTC. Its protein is CASSQEPPHMNYGYTF.

The CDR3 sequence is CASAPVGDRNSPLHF. In DNA form, the CDR3 reads TGTGCCAGCGCCCCGGTTGGGGACAGAAATTCACCCCTCCACTTT. The genes are TRBV11-1 and TRBJ1-6, with 7 bases lining up with TRBD1. After removal of 8 bases from V and 7 bases from J, the junction contained 11 bases not matched to a gene. CDR3 length equals 15 residues. In germline, CDR1 is SGHAT, CDR2 FQDESV (reference sequence).

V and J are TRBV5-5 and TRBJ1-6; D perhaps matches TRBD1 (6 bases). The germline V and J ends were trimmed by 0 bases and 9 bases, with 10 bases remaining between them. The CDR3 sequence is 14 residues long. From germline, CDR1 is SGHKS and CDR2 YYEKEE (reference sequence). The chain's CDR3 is CASSLVGTSSPLHF. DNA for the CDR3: TGTGCCAGCAGCTTGGTCGGGACAAGTTCACCCCTCCACTTT.

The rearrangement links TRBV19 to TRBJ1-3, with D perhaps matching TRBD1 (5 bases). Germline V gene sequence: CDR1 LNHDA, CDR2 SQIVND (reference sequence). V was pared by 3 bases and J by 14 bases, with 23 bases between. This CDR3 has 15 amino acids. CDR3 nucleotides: TGTGCCAGTAGTATCCCGACAGAGGCCTTCTCCGTGTTATATTTT. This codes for CASSIPTEAFSVLYF.

CDR3 amino acids: CASSESIYAGGRDQETQYF. The CDR3, as DNA: TGCGCCAGCAGTGAGTCGATTTACGCGGGGGGACGGGACCAAGAGACCCAGTACTTC. This chain connects TRBV10-2 to TRBJ2-5; the match to TRBD2 covers 8 bases. J gave up 0 bases and V 0 bases, and 12 bases lay outside the gene matches. The CDR3 contains 19 residues. Germline CDR1 WSHSY, CDR2 SAAADI.

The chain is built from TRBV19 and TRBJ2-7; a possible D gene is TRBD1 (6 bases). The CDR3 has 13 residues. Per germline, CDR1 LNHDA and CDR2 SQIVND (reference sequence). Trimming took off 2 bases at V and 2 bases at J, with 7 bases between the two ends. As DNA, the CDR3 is TGTGCCAGTAGTATACACAGGGCCTACGAGCAGTACTTC. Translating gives CASSIHRAYEQYF.

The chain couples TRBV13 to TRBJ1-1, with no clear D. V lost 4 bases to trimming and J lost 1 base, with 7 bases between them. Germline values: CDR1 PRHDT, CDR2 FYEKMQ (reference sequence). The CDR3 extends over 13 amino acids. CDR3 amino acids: CASSYTANTEAFF. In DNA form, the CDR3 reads TGTGCCAGCAGCTACACAGCGAACACTGAAGCTTTCTTT. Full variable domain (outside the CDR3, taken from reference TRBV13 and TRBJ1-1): AAGVIQSPRHLIKEKRETATLKCYPIPRHDTVYWYQQGPGQDPQFLISFYEKMQSDKGSIPDRFSAQQFSDYHSELNMSSLELGDSALYFCASSYTANTEAFFGQGTRLTVV.

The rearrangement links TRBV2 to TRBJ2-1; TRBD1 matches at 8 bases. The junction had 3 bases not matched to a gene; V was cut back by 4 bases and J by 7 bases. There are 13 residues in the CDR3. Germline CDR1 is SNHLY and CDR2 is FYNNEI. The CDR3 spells CASSVTGANEQFF. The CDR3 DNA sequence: TGTGCCAGCAGTGTGACAGGGGCGAATGAGCAGTTCTTC.

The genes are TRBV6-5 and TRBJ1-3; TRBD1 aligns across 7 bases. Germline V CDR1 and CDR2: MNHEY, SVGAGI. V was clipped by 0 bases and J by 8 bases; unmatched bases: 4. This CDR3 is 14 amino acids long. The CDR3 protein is CASSYSKGADTIYF. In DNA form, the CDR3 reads TGTGCCAGCAGTTACTCTAAGGGGGCGGACACCATATATTTT.